Following are 22 T cell receptor beta chains from one sample sequenced in a study of T cells after posttransplantation cyclophosphamide. Produced via immunoSEQ multiplex PCR; TCRdb's table is partial and in-frame only. The profile covers around 17,000 clones, with around nine tenths appearing a single time and around 0.53% taken by the ten largest. A marrow graft followed busulfan-fludarabine conditioning, with cyclophosphamide on days +3 and +4. Specimen: CD4+ T cells sorted from blood, collected after allogeneic stem cell transplant with posttransplant cyclophosphamide. The receptors shown here come from a male patient between 60 and 69 years old who received an allogeneic stem cell transplant from a related donor and was CMV-positive. The graft donor may account for some of the T cells.

The DNA for the CDR3 is TGCGCCAGCAGCTTGGAGGGACAGGGGGCGATTTCACCCCTCCACTTT. Residues: CASSLEGQGAISPLHF. The chain carries TRBV5-1 and TRBJ1-6; TRBD1 aligns across 12 bases. Per germline, CDR1 SGHRS and CDR2 YFSETQ. J was trimmed by 9 bases and V by 0 bases; bases with no gene match: 4. The length of the CDR3 is 16 residues.

The chain couples TRBV6-5 to TRBJ1-1; a possible D gene is TRBD1 (5 bases). This CDR3 is 15 amino acids long. The germline V gene has CDR1 MNHEY and CDR2 SVGAGI. Trimming left V 0 bases short and J 3 bases short, with 11 bases between. The CDR3 here is CASSYSGQTDTEAFF. The CDR3 bases are TGTGCCAGCAGTTACTCAGGACAAACGGACACTGAAGCTTTCTTT.

CDR3 nucleotide sequence: TGCAGCGTTGCCCCTGGGCAGGGGGCTTACGAGCAGTACTTC. Translated, it gives CSVAPGQGAYEQYF. The gene calls are TRBV29-1 and TRBJ2-5, with 8 bases fitting TRBD1. Judging by the DNA end, TRBJ2-7 fits better; the J call may be wrong. Germline-derived CDR1 and CDR2 are SQVTM and ANQGSEA. The CDR3 consists of 14 residues.

The gene calls are TRBV19 and TRBJ2-2; TRBD2 is a possible D gene (5 bases). The CDR3 is 15 residues long. The germline V gene encodes CDR1 LNHDA and CDR2 SQIVND (reference sequence). Trimming pared 2 bases from V and 4 bases from J, leaving 11 bases between. CDR3 nucleotides: TGTGCCAGTAGTATACCGGGATTACTCACCGGGGAGCTGTTTTTT. Protein product: CASSIPGLLTGELFF.

The chain couples TRBV19 to TRBJ2-7; possibly TRBD1 for D (7 bases). CDR3 length: 14 residues. CDR1 is LNHDA and CDR2 is SQIVND in the germline V gene (reference sequence). Trimming pared 3 bases from V and 5 bases from J, leaving 14 bases between. CDR3 sequence reads: CASSMGRTGDEQYF. The CDR3 DNA sequence: TGTGCCAGTAGTATGGGGAGGACAGGAGACGAGCAGTACTTC. Complete variable domain (other parts from reference TRBV19 and TRBJ2-7): DGGITQSPKYLFRKEGQNVTLSCEQNLNHDAMYWYRQDPGQGLRLIYYSQIVNDFQKGDIAEGYSVSREKKESFPLTVTSAQKNPTAFYLCASSMGRTGDEQYFGPGTRLTVT.

The chain carries TRBV11-3 and TRBJ1-1; possibly TRBD1 for D (5 bases). The CDR3 sequence is 15 residues long. Between the trimmed V and J ends, which lost 5 bases and 1 base, there was a span of 14 bases. From germline, CDR1 is SGHNT and CDR2 YENEEA. The CDR3 here is CASSRNTGGNTEAFF. The CDR3 nucleotides are TGTGCCAGCAGCCGCAACACAGGCGGGAACACTGAAGCTTTCTTT.

DNA for the CDR3: TGTGCCAGTAGTATAGTGGCCGGGACAGGGAACACTGAAGCTTTCTTT. Protein sequence: CASSIVAGTGNTEAFF. The V call is TRBV19, the J call TRBJ1-1; TRBD1 aligns across 8 bases. Trimming took 1 base from V and 1 from J; bases not matched to a gene: 5. This CDR3 contains 16 residues. The germline CDR1 and CDR2 sequences are LNHDA and SQIVND (reference sequence).

V and J are TRBV7-7 and TRBJ2-7; 7 bases line up with TRBD2. Unmatched junction bases numbered 3, after V lost 1 base and J lost 6 bases. The CDR3 length is 13 residues. Germline CDR1 reads SSHAT; CDR2 reads FNYEAQ (reference sequence). Here the CDR3 reads CASSLGWEGEQYF. In DNA form, the CDR3 reads TGTGCCAGCAGCTTAGGGTGGGAGGGCGAGCAGTACTTC.

The chain employs TRBV7-2 and TRBJ1-1; D gene uncertain. Germline CDR1 and CDR2: SGHTA and FQGNSA. The CDR3 covers 13 residues. The ends were cut back, 7 bases at V and 0 bases at J, with 9 bases in the middle. For the CDR3, the DNA is TGTGCCAGCACCGAGGGCCTGAACACTGAAGCTTTCTTT. Protein sequence: CASTEGLNTEAFF.

The chain is built from TRBV18 and TRBJ1-1, with D unresolved. The germline V and J ends were trimmed by 5 bases and 7 bases, with 14 bases remaining between them. Germline CDR1 is KGHSH and CDR2 is LQKENI. The CDR3 length is 13 residues. The CDR3 loop is CASSRGGTDEAFF. In DNA, the CDR3 is TGTGCCAGCTCAAGAGGTGGAACGGATGAAGCTTTCTTT.

The chain links TRBV7-2 to TRBJ2-7, with 9 bases aligning to TRBD1. The CDR3 contains 14 residues. CDR1 and CDR2 (germline): SGHTA, FQGNSA. The J segment lost 3 bases and the V segment lost 1 base, leaving 1 base of the junction unmatched. The DNA of the CDR3 is TGTGCCAGCAGCTTAGACAGGGGGCGCTACGAGCAGTACTTC. This gives the protein CASSLDRGRYEQYF. Supplemented by reference TRBV7-2 and TRBJ2-7, the full variable domain reads GAGVSQSPSNKVTEKGKDVELRCDPISGHTALYWYRQSLGQGLEFLIYFQGNSAPDKSGLPSDRFSAERTGGSVSTLTIQRTQQEDSAVYLCASSLDRGRYEQYFGPGTRLTVT.

The chain uses TRBV27 and TRBJ1-2; a weak D match, TRBD1 (5 bases). Germline V gene sequence: CDR1 MNHEY, CDR2 SMNVEV (reference sequence). V lost 3 bases and J lost 5, with 13 bases in between. The CDR3 has 14 residues. DNA of the CDR3: TGTGCCAGCAGTTTTAATCCGACAGTTTATGGCTACACCTTC. Protein: CASSFNPTVYGYTF.

The chain uses TRBV20-1 and TRBJ2-1, with a tentative D call TRBD2 (5 bases). V was cut by 8 bases and J by 7 bases, with 12 bases left in between. Germline V gene data show CDR1 as DFQATT and CDR2 as SNEGSKA (reference sequence). The CDR3 sequence is 11 residues long. Here the CDR3 reads CSNLSGNEQFF. The CDR3 DNA reads as TGCAGTAACCTCTCGGGGAATGAGCAGTTCTTC.

CDR3 in amino acids: CASSLGGQGSYEQYF. DNA for the CDR3: TGTGCCAGCAGCTTAGGGGGACAGGGGTCCTACGAGCAGTACTTC. The chain has TRBV11-2 and TRBJ2-7; 10 bases fit TRBD1. This CDR3 has 15 residues. The junction had 1 base not matched to a gene; V was cut back by 1 base and J by 1 base. Per the germline V gene, CDR1 is SGHAT and CDR2 is FQNNGV. Using reference TRBV11-2 and TRBJ2-7 for the parts outside the CDR3, the full variable domain is EAGVAQSPRYKIIEKRQSVAFWCNPISGHATLYWYQQILGQGPKLLIQFQNNGVVDDSQLPKDRFSAERLKGVDSTLKIQPAKLEDSAVYLCASSLGGQGSYEQYFGPGTRLTVT.

The rearrangement links TRBV7-3 to TRBJ2-3; TRBD2 agrees at 9 bases. Germline loops: CDR1 SGHTA, CDR2 FQGTGA. With V trimmed by 2 bases and J by 2 bases, 2 bases remained unmatched. This CDR3 contains 15 residues. This chain's CDR3 is CASSLLAGSTDTQYF. CDR3 coding DNA: TGTGCCAGCAGCTTACTAGCGGGGTCCACAGATACGCAGTATTTT.

V gene TRBV7-2 combines with J gene TRBJ2-7; 7 nucleotides line up with TRBD1. In germline, CDR1 is SGHTA, CDR2 FQGNSA. The J segment lost 2 bases and the V segment lost 2 bases, leaving 12 bases of the junction unmatched. The CDR3 loop spans 17 amino acids. The chain's CDR3 is CASSLSFRQGSPYEQYF. The CDR3 coding sequence is TGTGCCAGCAGCTTATCCTTTCGACAGGGAAGCCCCTACGAGCAGTACTTC.

V gene TRBV5-1 combines with J gene TRBJ2-2, with 9 positions matching TRBD1. Germline CDR1 is SGHRS and CDR2 is YFSETQ. The length of the CDR3 is 14 residues. V was clipped by 7 bases and J by 3 bases; unmatched bases: 4. The CDR3 sequence: CASRDRVDTGELFF. In DNA form, the CDR3 reads TGCGCCAGCCGGGACAGGGTGGACACCGGGGAGCTGTTTTTT.

This sequence joins TRBV16 and TRBJ1-3; D is unclear. V lost 0 bases and J lost 0, with 3 bases in between. The CDR3 length is 14 residues. The germline CDR1 and CDR2 sequences are KGHSY and FQNENV. The CDR3 sequence: CASSQSHSGNTIYF. The CDR3 bases are TGTGCCAGCAGCCAATCACACTCTGGAAACACCATATATTTT.

The chain recombines TRBV6-1 with TRBJ2-7, with 7 positions matching TRBD1. J gave up 3 bases and V 11 bases, and 16 bases lay outside the gene matches. The CDR3 totals 15 residues. CDR1 is MNHNS, CDR2 SASEGT, per germline. The DNA for the CDR3 is TGTGCCGCAAACAGCCGGGACAGAGGGTTCTACGAGCAGTACTTC. Its protein is CAANSRDRGFYEQYF.

The J gene is TRBJ1-1, the V gene TRBV5-1, with D possibly matching TRBD1 (6 bases). V lost 4 bases and J lost 1, with 14 bases in between. Germline V lookup: CDR1 SGHRS, CDR2 YFSETQ. CDR3 size: 15 residues. The CDR3 sequence: CASSLLQGANTEAFF. The CDR3 bases are TGCGCCAGCAGCCTTCTACAGGGAGCGAACACTGAAGCTTTCTTT. The entire variable domain, with the rest obtained from reference TRBV5-1 and TRBJ1-1, is as follows: KAGVTQTPRYLIKTRGQQVTLSCSPISGHRSVSWYQQTPGQGLQFLFEYFSETQRNKGNFPGRFSGRQFSNSRSEMNVSTLELGDSALYLCASSLLQGANTEAFFGQGTRLTVV.

The rearrangement uses TRBV28 and TRBJ1-6; TRBD1 is a possible D gene (6 bases). Germline assignment: CDR1 MDHEN and CDR2 SYDVKM. V gave up 7 bases and J gave up 11 bases, with 12 bases separating them. The CDR3 sequence is 12 residues long. The CDR3 bases are TGTGCCAGCAACGTACAGGGTACACCCCTCCACTTT. Protein product: CASNVQGTPLHF.

The V and J genes are TRBV6-1 and TRBJ1-2, with 7 nucleotides matching TRBD1. The ends lost 4 bases at V and 8 bases at J; junction bases unmatched: 13. In germline, CDR1 is MNHNS, CDR2 SASEGT. The CDR3 spans 15 residues. Here the CDR3 DNA reads TGTGCCAGCAGTGGGAACCGACAGGGCTATGACGGCTACACCTTC. Its protein product is CASSGNRQGYDGYTF.